This entry lists 22 T cell receptor beta chains sequenced from one sample in a study of shared clonotypes between healthy human individuals. Sequencing used immunoSEQ multiplex PCR; TCRdb keeps in-frame clones, though not all of them. The sample includes 2.3 million or so clones, just over 90% of them seen just once. Sequenced material: naive CD4+ T cells from PBMCs. Specified subset: CD45RA+ positively selected. The receptor set was obtained from a man aged 18 to 29 in good health. Some clones in this sample may be carry-over from other donors' samples.

The chain joins TRBV2 to TRBJ1-1; no clear D gene. Germline values: CDR1 SNHLY, CDR2 FYNNEI. The V end was cut by 10 bases, the J end by 2 bases, with 14 bases between. The CDR3 runs to 13 residues. The CDR3 nucleotides are TGTGCCATGAATATTGTACCTAACACTGAAGCTTTCTTT. It is translated as CAMNIVPNTEAFF.

This clone was found once. The V gene is TRBV5-4, the J gene TRBJ1-2; D might be TRBD1 (6 bases). Germline V gives CDR1 SGHNT, CDR2 YYREEE (reference sequence). This CDR3 spans 14 amino acids. V lost 0 bases and J 8 bases, leaving 14 bases between the germline ends. CDR3 sequence reads: CASSLDREQRGYTF. CDR3 in DNA: TGTGCCAGCAGCTTGGACAGGGAACAACGAGGCTACACCTTC.

The rearrangement joins TRBV7-3 to TRBJ2-3; D may match TRBD1 or TRBD2 (7 bases each). Germline V lookup: CDR1 SGHTA, CDR2 FQGTGA. There are 18 residues in the CDR3. V gave up 2 bases and J gave up 6 bases, with 24 bases separating them. The CDR3 DNA follows: TGTGCCAGCAGCTTAGGGGGGGACAGACCCATTCGCGCGGATACGCAGTATTTT. Its translation: CASSLGGDRPIRADTQYF.

The chain is built from TRBV5-1 and TRBJ2-7; the D is unclear. The CDR3 consists of 13 residues. Germline V lookup: CDR1 SGHRS, CDR2 YFSETQ. Trimming pared 4 bases from V and 3 bases from J, leaving 11 bases between. CDR3 amino acids: CASSRLQDYEQYF. The CDR3 DNA reads as TGCGCCAGCAGCCGGCTTCAGGACTACGAGCAGTACTTC.

The chain joins TRBV28 to TRBJ2-1; D tentatively reads TRBD1 or TRBD2 (6 bases each). Trimming cost V 8 bases and J 6 bases, with 20 bases left between them. CDR1 is MDHEN and CDR2 is SYDVKM in the germline V gene. This CDR3 is built from 15 residues. The CDR3 DNA sequence: TGTGCCAGCTCGGGGGCTCAGCCACAAATCAATGAGCAGTTCTTC. It is translated as CASSGAQPQINEQFF.

In DNA form, the CDR3 reads TGTGCCAGCAGTGAAGCAGGGACTAGCGGGCCTTACAATGAGCAGTTCTTC. Translation gives CASSEAGTSGPYNEQFF. The chain uses TRBV6-1 and TRBJ2-1, with TRBD2 identical over 12 bases. V shed 0 bases and J 4 bases; nucleotides not matched to a gene: 4. Germline V gene sequence: CDR1 MNHNS, CDR2 SASEGT. CDR3 length equals 17 residues.

The rearrangement links TRBV28 to TRBJ1-2, with 7 bases matching TRBD1. Germline CDR1 MDHEN, CDR2 SYDVKM. Trimming at V came to 6 bases and at J to 5 bases, leaving 3 bases not matched to a gene. This CDR3 contains 12 residues. CDR3: CASRTGQYGYTF. Written as DNA, the CDR3 is TGTGCCAGCAGGACAGGGCAATATGGCTACACCTTC.

The chain links TRBV13 to TRBJ1-5; a weak D match, TRBD1 (6 bases). From germline, CDR1 is PRHDT and CDR2 FYEKMQ (reference sequence). The CDR3 runs 16 residues. V was trimmed by 5 bases and J by 2 bases, leaving 16 bases between them. DNA of the CDR3: TGTGCCAGCAGCGAAAAACAGGGATGGGGCAATCAGCCCCAGCATTTT. Its translation: CASSEKQGWGNQPQHF.

The gene calls are TRBV6-5 and TRBJ1-6; 7 bases are shared with TRBD1. The V and J ends lost 6 bases and 5 bases, in that order; junction bases with no gene match: 4. Germline V lookup: CDR1 MNHEY, CDR2 SVGAGI. The CDR3 extends over 14 amino acids. CDR3 coding DNA: TGTGCCAGCAGCCGACAGGGAGATAATTCACCCCTCCACTTT. Its translation: CASSRQGDNSPLHF.

Points on this clone: The same CDR3 also results from other DNA sequences found in this sample. The chain links TRBV27 to TRBJ1-5; D not certain. There are 14 residues in the CDR3. Per germline, CDR1 MNHEY and CDR2 SMNVEV (reference sequence). Trimming pared 2 bases from V and 0 bases from J, leaving 5 bases between. CDR3 sequence (DNA): TGTGCCAGCAGTTTAGGAGATAGCAATCAGCCCCAGCATTTT. Protein: CASSLGDSNQPQHF.

This chain links TRBV19 with TRBJ1-2; D remains unclear. Germline CDR1 LNHDA, CDR2 SQIVND (reference sequence). V gave up 6 bases and J gave up 2 bases, with 16 bases separating them. The CDR3 spans 15 residues. This CDR3 is CASRLWQNPNYGYTF. The DNA of the CDR3 is TGTGCCAGTAGACTATGGCAGAACCCAAACTATGGCTACACCTTC. Combining the CDR3 with reference TRBV19 and TRBJ1-2 gives the whole variable domain DGGITQSPKYLFRKEGQNVTLSCEQNLNHDAMYWYRQDPGQGLRLIYYSQIVNDFQKGDIAEGYSVSREKKESFPLTVTSAQKNPTAFYLCASRLWQNPNYGYTFGSGTRLTVV.

This clone showed up just a few times. Here the CDR3 DNA reads TGTGCCAGCTCGCCCACAGGGGTTCTCTCGAACACTGAAGCTTTCTTT. This sequence encodes CASSPTGVLSNTEAFF. The genes are TRBV18 and TRBJ1-1; TRBD1 agrees at 7 bases. V was clipped by 6 bases and J by 1 base; unmatched bases: 11. Germline V CDR1 and CDR2: KGHSH, LQKENI. The CDR3 consists of 16 residues.

The V gene is TRBV5-1, the J gene TRBJ2-1; TRBD2 matches 9 bases. Germline CDR1 and CDR2: SGHRS and YFSETQ. The CDR3 covers 15 residues. Losses at the gene ends were 2 bases for V and 7 bases for J; bases not matched to a gene: 7. The CDR3 loop reads CASSFLAGVENEQFF. Written as DNA, the CDR3 is TGCGCCAGCAGCTTCTTAGCGGGAGTGGAGAATGAGCAGTTCTTC.

The CDR3 loop reads CASRARGFGKNIQYF. DNA of the CDR3: TGTGCCAGCAGAGCCAGGGGTTTTGGCAAAAACATTCAGTACTTC. The rearrangement joins TRBV28 to TRBJ2-4, with a tentative D call TRBD1 (6 bases). The V end lost 6 bases, the J end lost 3 bases, and 15 bases lay between the germline ends. The CDR3 is 15 residues long. Germline V gives CDR1 MDHEN, CDR2 SYDVKM.

This clone was counted only a few times. Distinct nucleotide sequences in the sample also encode this CDR3. The V and J genes are TRBV28 and TRBJ1-1; weak D call: TRBD1 (5 bases). The length of the CDR3 is 13 residues. Trimming removed 11 bases from V and 2 bases from J, with 15 bases in between. Germline CDR1 reads MDHEN; CDR2 reads SYDVKM. The CDR3 region has the DNA TGTGCCTCCCGGGGCAGAGGAAACACTGAAGCTTTCTTT. It codes for CASRGRGNTEAFF. Variable domain in full (rest from reference TRBV28 and TRBJ1-1): DVKVTQSSRYLVKRTGEKVFLECVQDMDHENMFWYRQDPGLGLRLIYFSYDVKMKEKGDIPEGYSVSREKKERFSLILESASTNQTSMYLCASRGRGNTEAFFGQGTRLTVV.

In this sample, this clone turned up once. The V and J genes are TRBV5-8 and TRBJ2-1, with D tentatively TRBD2 (6 bases). The length of the CDR3 is 16 residues. Between the trimmed V and J ends, which lost 4 bases and 3 bases, there was a span of 17 bases. The germline CDR1 and CDR2 sequences are SGHTS and YDEGEE. DNA of the CDR3: TGTGCCAGCAGCGGAATTGGAGGGGCTCTCTACAATGAGCAGTTCTTC. This codes for CASSGIGGALYNEQFF.

The J gene is TRBJ2-7, the V gene TRBV11-2; D gene unclear. The CDR3 has 13 amino acids. Deletions cut 0 bases from V and 2 bases from J, with 5 bases between. Germline CDR1 reads SGHAT; CDR2 reads FQNNGV. CDR3: CASSLDIPYEQYF. The CDR3 bases are TGTGCCAGCAGCTTAGATATTCCCTACGAGCAGTACTTC.

This chain links TRBV11-2 with TRBJ1-1, with D unclear. CDR3 size: 13 residues. V was pared by 1 base and J by 4 bases, with 7 bases between. The germline V gene has CDR1 SGHAT and CDR2 FQNNGV. CDR3 nucleotides: TGTGCCAGCAGCTTAGGTACCCGCACTGAAGCTTTCTTT. Translation gives CASSLGTRTEAFF.

This clone was detected a few times. Other DNA sequences within the sample encode an identical CDR3. The chain links TRBV5-1 to TRBJ1-5; D call uncertain. The CDR3 runs to 14 residues. CDR1 and CDR2 (germline): SGHRS, YFSETQ. V lost 3 bases and J 1 base, leaving 8 bases between the germline ends. The CDR3 here is CASSSGVSNQPQHF. CDR3 DNA: TGCGCCAGCAGCTCGGGTGTGAGCAATCAGCCCCAGCATTTT.

This clone occurred once. The V call is TRBV4-1, the J call TRBJ2-7; D could derive from TRBD1 or TRBD2 (6 bases each). Per germline, CDR1 MGHRA and CDR2 YSYEKL. V shed 2 bases and J shed 1 base, with 12 bases lying between them. The CDR3 length is 15 residues. The CDR3 reads CASSQRGTLSYEQYF. CDR3 DNA: TGCGCCAGCAGCCAAAGGGGGACTCTGTCCTACGAGCAGTACTTC.

The chain combines TRBV5-5 with TRBJ2-7; 7 bases map to TRBD2. The CDR3 covers 14 residues. After removal of 1 base from V and 7 bases from J, the junction contained 8 bases not matched to a gene. Germline CDR1 is SGHKS and CDR2 is YYEKEE (reference sequence). The CDR3: CASSLSAGVGEQYF. Written as DNA, the CDR3 is TGTGCCAGCAGCTTGTCTGCGGGAGTGGGGGAGCAGTACTTC.

The chain joins TRBV19 to TRBJ2-4; no clear D. Per germline, CDR1 LNHDA and CDR2 SQIVND (reference sequence). This CDR3 has 15 residues. Trimming pared 6 bases from V and 6 bases from J, leaving 18 bases between. This CDR3 is CASRQPWGSRNIQYF. CDR3 sequence (DNA): TGTGCCAGTAGGCAACCATGGGGTAGCAGAAACATTCAGTACTTC.